This TCR beta chain came from a study of T cells in women clearing cervical HPV infection. Study at large: No precancer developed; the control's incident HPV16 infection cleared within 12 months. Only a few women had HLA typing results available.

Study-wide results and limits: CIN3+ cases had significantly higher TCR richness than controls; evenness did not differ.

The V gene lost 8 bases and the J gene lost 5 bases, with 19 bases spanning the gap. The CDR3 totals 14 residues. CDR1 SQVTM and CDR2 ANQGSEA come from the germline V gene. A remark on this clone: Antigen: not known. The CDR3 is cut off 3 residues early in the read; its end comes from the germline J gene.

TCR beta CDR3 amplified by multiplex PCR from 950 to 1,500 ng genomic DNA. Profiling relied on immunoSEQ multiplex PCR, and the TCRdb table lists in-frame clones only, not all of them. The table lists 25,000 to 35,000 clones. The chain combines TRBV29-1 with TRBJ2-1, with a possible D match to TRBD2 (6 bases). The source material was blood buffy coat. The receptor comes from a woman between 18 and 70 years old with a cervical HPV16 infection that either progressed to CIN3+ or cleared (not recorded which). CDR3 residues: CSLRRAGRNNEQFF. The CDR3 DNA, read in part, is TGCAGCCTCCGGCGGGCGGGGAGAAACAATGAG.